The TCR beta chain under discussion was sequenced for a study of tumor-infiltrating lymphocytes in primary liver carcinoma. A primer matching the constant region was used to make TCR beta cDNA from approximately 0.45 ug of total RNA. Slightly modified ARM-PCR served as the procedure for the TCR beta libraries. These libraries came from three rounds of nested multiplex PCR. A C-beta reverse primer and TRBV1-TRBV30 forward primers served in each of the first two PCR rounds, at 10 cycles apiece. MiXCR, run by TCRdb on the multiplex PCR reads, gives a single entry per CDR3 protein. The table shows about 130,000 distinct CDR3 sequences, with around 64% occurring only once. This clonotype has ten or more counts. The antigen remains unidentified. Notes on the study in general: Reduced overlap was seen in tumor-adjacent and tumor-blood pairs versus tumor region pairs.

The CDR3 is 14 amino acids. Germline CDR1 reads SGHAT; CDR2 reads FQNNGV. V lost 10 bases and J lost 0; bases outside the gene matches: 6. RNA and DNA were co-extracted from approximately 20-30 mg of unsorted bulk tissue. Primary liver carcinoma, confirmed by histopathology, was surgically resected. V and J are TRBV11-2 and TRBJ2-1; TRBD2 aligns across 7 bases. Sequencing was done on a sample of liver tumor tissue from sampling region 3. The subset here: tumor region T3, left-lateral pole. The TCR was taken from a woman aged 55-70 years with primary liver carcinoma and hepatitis B virus infection. The CDR3 loop reads CATGAGSSYNEQFF. DNA of the CDR3: TGTGCCACGGGAGCGGGGAGCTCCTACAATGAGCAGTTCTTC.